The 2 T cell receptor beta chains below all came from one sample that was sequenced in a study of blood T cell repertoires in COVID-19. TCRdb's copy holds only in-frame clones and misses some; the assay was immunoSEQ multiplex PCR. The sample has 150,000 to 180,000 clones, about 86% seen once. Input material: peripheral blood. Every receptor here comes from a woman in her sixties or seventies with acute or convalescent COVID-19.

This rearrangement joins TRBV10-2 to TRBJ2-7; TRBD1 agrees at 11 bases. J lost 2 bases, V lost 4 bases, and 4 bases had no gene match. The CDR3 has 15 amino acids. Germline assignment: CDR1 WSHSY and CDR2 SAAADI. The CDR3 loop reads CASSAGTGGAYEQYF. The CDR3 DNA follows: TGCGCCAGCAGTGCCGGGACAGGGGGGGCCTACGAGCAGTACTTC.

The V gene is TRBV30, the J gene TRBJ1-4; D is unresolved. The CDR3 is made up of 11 amino acids. The V gene's germline CDR1 is GTSNPN and CDR2 SVGIG (reference sequence). Trimming left V 2 bases short and J 15 bases short, with 13 bases between. The CDR3 reads CAWSLLDQLFF. CDR3 in DNA: TGTGCCTGGAGTTTACTAGACCAGTTGTTTTTT.